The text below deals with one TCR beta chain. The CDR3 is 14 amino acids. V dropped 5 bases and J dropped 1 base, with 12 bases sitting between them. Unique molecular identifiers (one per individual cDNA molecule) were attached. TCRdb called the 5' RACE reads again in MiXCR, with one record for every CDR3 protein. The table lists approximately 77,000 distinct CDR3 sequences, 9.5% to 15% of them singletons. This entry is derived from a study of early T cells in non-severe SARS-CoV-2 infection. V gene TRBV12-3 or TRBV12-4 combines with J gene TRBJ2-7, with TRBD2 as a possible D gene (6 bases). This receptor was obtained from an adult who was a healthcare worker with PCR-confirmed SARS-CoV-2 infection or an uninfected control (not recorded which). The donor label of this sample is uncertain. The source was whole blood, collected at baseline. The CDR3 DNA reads TGTGCCAGCAGTAATAGGGGACTTTCCTACGAGCAGTACTTC. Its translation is CASSNRGLSYEQYF.